The 20 T cell receptor beta chains presented below share a single source sample, sequenced in a study of blood T cell repertoires in COVID-19. Here immunoSEQ multiplex PCR was the method, and the copy in TCRdb shows in-frame clones only, minus some. The sample records about 240,000 clones, 80% to 90% being singletons. Sample: peripheral blood. These TCRs come from a man between 60 and 75 years old with acute or convalescent COVID-19.

The gene calls are TRBV28 and TRBJ1-1; 9 bases agree with TRBD1. This CDR3 spans 14 amino acids. Trimming took 5 bases from V and 5 from J; bases not matched to a gene: 6. Per the germline V gene, CDR1 is MDHEN and CDR2 is SYDVKM. The CDR3 loop reads CASSLGQGWTEAFF. CDR3 coding DNA: TGTGCCAGCAGTCTGGGACAGGGATGGACTGAAGCTTTCTTT. Using reference TRBV28 and TRBJ1-1 for the parts outside the CDR3, the full variable domain is DVKVTQSSRYLVKRTGEKVFLECVQDMDHENMFWYRQDPGLGLRLIYFSYDVKMKEKGDIPEGYSVSREKKERFSLILESASTNQTSMYLCASSLGQGWTEAFFGQGTRLTVV.

The chain links TRBV7-3 to TRBJ2-1; TRBD2 matches 8 bases. Trimming at V came to 5 bases and at J to 2 bases, leaving 5 bases not matched to a gene. CDR3 length: 15 amino acids. Germline-derived CDR1 and CDR2 are SGHTA and FQGTGA. CDR3 DNA: TGTGCCAGCAGCCCGGGGGGGAGTCCCTACAATGAGCAGTTCTTC. The encoded protein is CASSPGGSPYNEQFF.

The chain joins TRBV28 to TRBJ1-4; TRBD1 might be the D (5 bases). Trimming removed 3 bases at V and 8 bases at J, with 22 bases between. CDR1 and CDR2 from the germline V gene are MDHEN and SYDVKM. The CDR3 spans 17 residues. The CDR3: CASSFKGRGRISEKLFF. In DNA form, the CDR3 reads TGTGCCAGCAGTTTCAAGGGGCGGGGACGGATATCCGAAAAACTGTTTTTT.

This clone was seen only once. The J gene is TRBJ1-3, the V gene TRBV5-6; D unclear. V was clipped by 2 bases and J by 2 bases, with 5 bases between them. The CDR3 totals 13 residues. The germline V gene has CDR1 SGHDT and CDR2 YYEEEE. The CDR3, as DNA: TGTGCCAGCAGCTTCCCTGCTGGAAACACCATATATTTT. Amino acids: CASSFPAGNTIYF.

The chain is built from TRBV19 and TRBJ1-1; possibly TRBD1 for D (5 bases). V gave up 3 bases and J gave up 1 base, with 9 bases separating them. The CDR3 is 14 residues long. Per the germline V gene, CDR1 is LNHDA and CDR2 is SQIVND (reference sequence). CDR3 region: CASSIRQQNTEAFF. The CDR3 coding sequence is TGTGCCAGTAGTATCCGACAGCAGAACACTGAAGCTTTCTTT.

The chain has TRBV28 and TRBJ2-7; possibly TRBD1 for D (5 bases). Germline CDR1 is MDHEN and CDR2 is SYDVKM. V lost 4 bases to trimming and J lost 0 bases, with 7 bases between them. The CDR3 is made up of 13 amino acids. The DNA of the CDR3 is TGTGCCAGCAGTTCTGACAGCTCCTACGAGCAGTACTTC. It specifies CASSSDSSYEQYF.

This clone qualifies as medium-sized (0.01 to 0.1%). V usage is TRBV20-1 and J usage is TRBJ2-1; a possible D gene is TRBD2 (6 bases). This CDR3 has 15 residues. Germline V gene data show CDR1 as DFQATT and CDR2 as SNEGSKA (reference sequence). The germline V and J ends were trimmed by 3 bases and 3 bases, with 15 bases remaining between them. CDR3 loop: CSASGPGLYYNEQFF. The DNA of the CDR3 is TGCAGTGCTAGTGGTCCGGGACTCTACTACAATGAGCAGTTCTTC.

The chain carries TRBV6-2 or TRBV6-3 and TRBJ1-1; TRBD1 matches at 7 bases. With V trimmed by 0 bases and J by 0 bases, 10 bases remained unmatched. Germline V gives CDR1 MNHEY, CDR2 SVGEGT. The CDR3 has 18 amino acids. CDR3 residues: CASSYSSREGQLNTEAFF. The CDR3 bases are TGTGCCAGCAGTTACTCCAGTAGAGAGGGACAGTTGAACACTGAAGCTTTCTTT.

CDR3 sequence reads: CASSLGLAREADTQYF. The CDR3 DNA reads as TGCGCCAGCAGCTTGGGGCTAGCGAGGGAGGCAGATACGCAGTATTTT. The chain uses TRBV5-1 and TRBJ2-3; D may be TRBD2 (6 bases). Trimming shortened V by 0 bases and J by 4 bases, and 15 bases separated the two germline ends. The CDR3 has 16 residues. Germline V gene sequence: CDR1 SGHRS, CDR2 YFSETQ. The full variable domain, with the rest looked up from reference TRBV5-1 and TRBJ2-3, is KAGVTQTPRYLIKTRGQQVTLSCSPISGHRSVSWYQQTPGQGLQFLFEYFSETQRNKGNFPGRFSGRQFSNSRSEMNVSTLELGDSALYLCASSLGLAREADTQYFGPGTRLTVL.

The chain links TRBV19 to TRBJ2-1; 9 bases match TRBD2. The CDR3 runs 18 residues. V lost 6 bases to trimming and J lost 2 bases; unmatched junction nucleotides: 14. Germline lookup yields CDR1 LNHDA and CDR2 SQIVND (reference sequence). CDR3 DNA sequence: TGTGCCAGTAGACCATCCCTCTCTAGCGGGAAAGCCTACAATGAGCAGTTCTTC. Translating it yields CASRPSLSSGKAYNEQFF.

This clone was detected only once. This chain joins TRBV5-1 and TRBJ1-1; D may be TRBD1 (5 bases). Between the trimmed V and J ends, which lost 2 bases and 6 bases, there was a span of 11 bases. Looked up from germline, CDR1 is SGHRS and CDR2 is YFSETQ. CDR3 length equals 13 residues. The DNA for the CDR3 is TGCGCCAGCAGCTTTAGCTGGGGGGCTGAAGCTTTCTTT. It translates to CASSFSWGAEAFF.

The V call is TRBV7-8, the J call TRBJ2-3, with D perhaps TRBD2 (5 bases). The germline gives CDR1 SGHVS, CDR2 FQNEAQ. This CDR3 comprises 14 residues. V lost 6 bases and J 4 bases, leaving 14 bases between the germline ends. In nucleotides, the CDR3 is TGTGCCAGCAGATCTAGCCTTAGGGCAGATACGCAGTATTTT. It translates to CASRSSLRADTQYF.

This clone was recorded only once. The chain is built from TRBV5-4 and TRBJ1-2; 10 nucleotides align to TRBD1. The CDR3 length is 15 residues. CDR1 and CDR2 from the germline V gene are SGHNT and YYREEE (reference sequence). V lost 4 bases to trimming and J lost 4 bases; unmatched junction nucleotides: 7. CDR3 coding DNA: TGTGCCAGCAGCACGGGACAGGGGCTGCTCTATGGCTACACCTTC. It specifies CASSTGQGLLYGYTF.

The chain links TRBV28 to TRBJ2-1; D gene unclear. V dropped 5 bases and J dropped 7 bases, with 3 bases sitting between them. Germline V gives CDR1 MDHEN, CDR2 SYDVKM. The CDR3 has 10 residues. CDR3 protein: CASSRNEQFF. The CDR3 bases are TGTGCCAGCAGTCGTAATGAGCAGTTCTTC.

The chain combines TRBV3-1 (or the pseudogene TRBV3-2) with TRBJ2-2, with D uncertain. The V gene lost 4 bases and the J gene lost 3 bases, with 15 bases spanning the gap. CDR1 is LGHDT, CDR2 YNNKEL, per germline (reference sequence). This CDR3 is 16 amino acids long. CDR3 amino acids: CASSLAPSLDTGELFF. As DNA, the CDR3 is TGTGCCAGCAGCCTAGCCCCGAGCCTTGACACCGGGGAGCTGTTTTTT.

The rearrangement uses TRBV11-2 and TRBJ2-2; TRBD2 matches at 10 bases. The germline CDR1 and CDR2 sequences are SGHAT and FQNNGV. V gave up 5 bases and J gave up 1 base; unmatched junction bases: 4. This CDR3 contains 16 residues. CDR3 loop: CASSPRTSGNTGELFF. The CDR3 DNA is TGTGCCAGCAGCCCCCGGACTAGCGGGAACACCGGGGAGCTGTTTTTT.

The V call is TRBV19, the J call TRBJ2-3; TRBD2 is a possible D gene (6 bases). Trimming cost V 5 bases and J 4 bases, with 16 bases left between them. CDR1 and CDR2 (germline): LNHDA, SQIVND (reference sequence). The CDR3 length is 15 residues. The CDR3 nucleotides read TGTGCCAGTAGTGTTAGTAGCGGAGGGGCAGATACGCAGTATTTT. It yields the protein CASSVSSGGADTQYF.

The chain couples TRBV6-2 or TRBV6-3 to TRBJ2-1, with 11 bases lining up with TRBD2. This CDR3 is 15 amino acids long. J gave up 2 bases and V 4 bases, and 1 base lay outside the gene matches. Germline-derived CDR1 and CDR2 are MNHEY and SVGEGT. In DNA form, the CDR3 reads TGTGCCAGCAGTTCGGGACTAGCGGCCTACAATGAGCAGTTCTTC. It translates to CASSSGLAAYNEQFF.

This rearrangement joins TRBV12-3 or TRBV12-4 to TRBJ2-1; 9 nucleotides line up with TRBD2. The CDR3 has 13 residues. The V gene end was trimmed by 8 bases and the J gene end by 6 bases; junction bases not matched to a gene: 5. CDR3 protein: CASQIAGANEQFF. The DNA for the CDR3 is TGTGCCAGCCAAATAGCGGGAGCCAATGAGCAGTTCTTC.

This clone came up once. This sequence joins TRBV21-1 and TRBJ1-1; TRBD1 reflects the table's D call only, with no check against the DNA. TRBV21-1 is recorded as a pseudogene. This CDR3 spans 16 amino acids. CDR3 DNA sequence: TGTGCCAGCAGAATTGTTGCAGGGGGCAGGTTAACTGAAGCTTTCTTT. It encodes CASRIVAGGRLTEAFF.